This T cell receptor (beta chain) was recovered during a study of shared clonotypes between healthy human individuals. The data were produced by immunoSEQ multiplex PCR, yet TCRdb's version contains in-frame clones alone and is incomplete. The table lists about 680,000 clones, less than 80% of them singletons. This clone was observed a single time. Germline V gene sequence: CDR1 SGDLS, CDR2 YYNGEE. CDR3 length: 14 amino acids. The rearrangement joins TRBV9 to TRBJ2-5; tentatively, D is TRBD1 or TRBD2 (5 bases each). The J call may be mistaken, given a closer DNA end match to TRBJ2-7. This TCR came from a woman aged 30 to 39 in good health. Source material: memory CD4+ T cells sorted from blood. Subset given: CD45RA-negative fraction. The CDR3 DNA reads TGTGCCAGCAGCGAACGGGACCCCGCTATCGAGCAGTACTTC. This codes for CASSERDPAIEQYF.